This T cell receptor (beta chain) appears in the sequencing data of a study of blood T cell repertoires in COVID-19. The wider study: Whether acute or convalescent, the COVID-19 samples came from the United States, Italy and Spain. Nucleic acid was either cDNA or gDNA, and it came from T cells, B-cell-depleted T cells, or PBMCs.

In the original analysis: Estimates of nucleated cell counts were drawn from the amplification of reference gene primers. The protocol was immunoSEQ multiplex PCR, while the TCRdb copy is restricted to in-frame clones and leaves out a portion. V, J and clone size are those of that table, while D and trimming were read from the DNA. The sample carries roughly 70,000 clones, over 80% recorded once. Germline CDR1 reads SGHDN; CDR2 reads FVKESK. This CDR3 has 17 residues. V lost 3 bases, J lost 4 bases, and 22 bases lay in between. The chain links TRBV14 to TRBJ2-7; maybe TRBD1 (6 bases). The source material was peripheral blood. The sequence was obtained from a woman of 80 years or more with active COVID-19. The DNA for the CDR3 is TGTGCCAGCAGCCAGTACACCGGGACATCTATGATTTACGAGCAGTACTTC. Translation gives CASSQYTGTSMIYEQYF.